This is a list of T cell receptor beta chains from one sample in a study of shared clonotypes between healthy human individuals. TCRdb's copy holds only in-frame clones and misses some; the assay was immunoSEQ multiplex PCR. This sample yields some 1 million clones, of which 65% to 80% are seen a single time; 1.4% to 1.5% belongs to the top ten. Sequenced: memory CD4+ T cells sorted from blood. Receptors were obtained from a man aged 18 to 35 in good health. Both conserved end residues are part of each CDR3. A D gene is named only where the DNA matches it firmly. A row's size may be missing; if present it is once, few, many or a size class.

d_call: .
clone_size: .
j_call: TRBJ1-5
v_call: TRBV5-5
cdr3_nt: TGTGCCAGCAGCTCCCACTGGCTCCAGCCCCAGCATTTT
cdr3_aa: CASSSHWLQPQHF

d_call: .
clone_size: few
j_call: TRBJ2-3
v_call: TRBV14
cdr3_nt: TGTGCCAGCAGCCGCAGAGATTACGATACGCAGTATTTT
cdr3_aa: CASSRRDYDTQYF

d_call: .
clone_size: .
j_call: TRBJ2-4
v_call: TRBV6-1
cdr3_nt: TGTGCCAGCAGTGGGGGAGCGAGAAACATTCAGTACTTC
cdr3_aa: CASSGGARNIQYF

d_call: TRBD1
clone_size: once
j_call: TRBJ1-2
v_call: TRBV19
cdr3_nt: TGTGCCAGTAGTACCTACCGATCCGGGACAGGAGCTACTAACTATGGCTACACCTTC
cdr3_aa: CASSTYRSGTGATNYGYTF

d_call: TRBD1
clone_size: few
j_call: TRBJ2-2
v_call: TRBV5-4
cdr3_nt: TGTGCCAGCAGCTTGGATAGTTCAGGGGGCACCGGGGAGCTGTTTTTT
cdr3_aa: CASSLDSSGGTGELFF

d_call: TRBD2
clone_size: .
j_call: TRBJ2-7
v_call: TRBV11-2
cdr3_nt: TGTGCCAGCAGCTTCTTGCGGGGGTACGAGCAGTACTTC
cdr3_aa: CASSFLRGYEQYF

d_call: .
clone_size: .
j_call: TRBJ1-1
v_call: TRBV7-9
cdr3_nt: TGTGCCAGCAGCTTAGAATCAGGGAAGAACACTGAAGCTTTCTTT
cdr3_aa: CASSLESGKNTEAFF

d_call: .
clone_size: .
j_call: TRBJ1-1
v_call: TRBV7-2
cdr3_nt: TGTGCCAGCAGCCCTCCTCTGGTTGAGGCTTTCTTT
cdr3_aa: CASSPPLVEAFF

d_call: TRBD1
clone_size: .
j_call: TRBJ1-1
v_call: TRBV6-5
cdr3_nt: TGTGCCAGCAGTTCTCCAGGGGGGGTTATGAACACTGAAGCTTTCTTT
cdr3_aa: CASSSPGGVMNTEAFF

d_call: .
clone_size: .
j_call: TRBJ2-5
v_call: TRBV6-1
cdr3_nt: TGTGCCAGCACAACGGGGAAGACCCAGTACTTC
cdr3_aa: CASTTGKTQYF

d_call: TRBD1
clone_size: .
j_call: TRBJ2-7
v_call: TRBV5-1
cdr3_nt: TGCGCCAGCAGCTTGGGACAGGGGACAGGGGGACAGCAGTACTTC
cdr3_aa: CASSLGQGTGGQQYF

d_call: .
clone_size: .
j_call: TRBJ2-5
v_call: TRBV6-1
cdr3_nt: TGTGCCAGCAGTGGACTAGTGGTGGGGGCAAGGGAGACCCAGTACTTC
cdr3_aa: CASSGLVVGARETQYF

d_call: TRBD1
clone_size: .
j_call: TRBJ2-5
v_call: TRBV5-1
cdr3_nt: TGCGCCAGCAGCGGACAGGGGCGGGAGACCCAGTACTTC
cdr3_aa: CASSGQGRETQYF

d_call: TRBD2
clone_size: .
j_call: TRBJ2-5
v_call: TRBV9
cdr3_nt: TGTGCCAGCAGCGTCGTAGCGGGGGTGGAGGAGACCCAGTACTTC
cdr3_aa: CASSVVAGVEETQYF

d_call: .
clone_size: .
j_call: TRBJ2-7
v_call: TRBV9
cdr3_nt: TGTGCCAGCAGCGTAGCCCCCGGGGCAGGGTCCTACGAGCAGTACTTC
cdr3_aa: CASSVAPGAGSYEQYF

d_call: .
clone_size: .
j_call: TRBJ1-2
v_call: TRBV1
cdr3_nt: TGCACCAGCACCCTTAGGGACAGGGAGGAATTGGGCTACACCTTC
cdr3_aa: CTSTLRDREELGYTF

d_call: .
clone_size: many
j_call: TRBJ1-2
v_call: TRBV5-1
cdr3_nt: TGCGCCAGCAGCTGGGGGACGGAGAATGGCTACACCTTC
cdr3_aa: CASSWGTENGYTF

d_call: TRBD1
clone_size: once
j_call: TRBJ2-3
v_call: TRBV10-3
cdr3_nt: TGTGCCATCAGGGGGACAGCTACAGATACGCAGTATTTT
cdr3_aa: CAIRGTATDTQYF

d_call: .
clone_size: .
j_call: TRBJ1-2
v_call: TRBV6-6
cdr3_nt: TGTGCCAGCAGTTACGATGGGACGATCTATGGCTACACCTTC
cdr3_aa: CASSYDGTIYGYTF

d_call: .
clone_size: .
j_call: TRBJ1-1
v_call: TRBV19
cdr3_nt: TGTGCCACGGCCTCAAGGGCCAGGAACACTGAAGCTTTCTTT
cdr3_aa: CATASRARNTEAFF

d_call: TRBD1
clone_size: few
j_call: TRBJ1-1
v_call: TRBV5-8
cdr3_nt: TGTGCCAGCAGCCCGAAAGGGTGGCAGGGGGCCGCTGAAGCTTTCTTT
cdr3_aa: CASSPKGWQGAAEAFF

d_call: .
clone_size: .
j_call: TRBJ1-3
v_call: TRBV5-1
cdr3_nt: TGCGCCAGCAGCTGGACCTACAGGGAACGGGTCGGAAACACCATATATTTT
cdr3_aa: CASSWTYRERVGNTIYF

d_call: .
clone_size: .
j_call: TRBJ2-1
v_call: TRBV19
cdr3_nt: TGTGCCAGTAGTATAGAGGGACACACCTACAATGAGCAGTTCTTC
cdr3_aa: CASSIEGHTYNEQFF

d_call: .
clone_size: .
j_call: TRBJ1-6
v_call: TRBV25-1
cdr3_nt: TGTGCCAGCAGTGAGCGATTGTCCTATAATTCACCCCTCCACTTT
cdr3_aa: CASSERLSYNSPLHF

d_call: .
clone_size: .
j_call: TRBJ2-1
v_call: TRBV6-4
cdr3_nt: TGTGCCACCAAAGCTCGATCTGGACTGAAGGAAAGTGAGCAGTTCTTC
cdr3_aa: CATKARSGLKESEQFF

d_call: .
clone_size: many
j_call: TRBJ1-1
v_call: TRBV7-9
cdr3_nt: TGTGCCAGCAGCTTCCCCGGGGAAACCACTGAAGCTTTCTTT
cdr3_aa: CASSFPGETTEAFF

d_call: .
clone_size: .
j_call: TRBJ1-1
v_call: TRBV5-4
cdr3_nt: TGTGCCAGCAGCTTGGCGGGGAGGGACACTGAAGCTTTCTTT
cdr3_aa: CASSLAGRDTEAFF

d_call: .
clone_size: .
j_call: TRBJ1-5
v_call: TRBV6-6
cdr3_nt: TGTGCCAGCAGGACGGGATATCAGCCCCAGCATTTT
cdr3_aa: CASRTGYQPQHF

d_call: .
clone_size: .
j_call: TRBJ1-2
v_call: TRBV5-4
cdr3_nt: TGTGCCAGCAGCTTGGCCTGGGGATTTAAAAACTATGGCTACACCTTC
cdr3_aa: CASSLAWGFKNYGYTF

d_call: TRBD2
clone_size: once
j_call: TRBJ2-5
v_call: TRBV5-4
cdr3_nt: TGTGCCAGCAGCGGGACTAGCGGATTTCAAGAGACCCAGTACTTC
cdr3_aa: CASSGTSGFQETQYF

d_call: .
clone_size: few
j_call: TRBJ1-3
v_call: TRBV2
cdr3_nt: TGTGCCAGCGGGTTACAGGGCTCCTCTGGAAACACCATATATTTT
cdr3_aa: CASGLQGSSGNTIYF

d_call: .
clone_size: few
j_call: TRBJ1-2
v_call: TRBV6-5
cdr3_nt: TGTGCCAGCAGTTCCCCGGGACGGAACTATGGCTACACCTTC
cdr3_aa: CASSSPGRNYGYTF

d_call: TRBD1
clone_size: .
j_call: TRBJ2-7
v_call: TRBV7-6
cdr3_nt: TGTGCCAGCAGCCTACAGGACAGGGGCGGGGAGCAGTACTTC
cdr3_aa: CASSLQDRGGEQYF

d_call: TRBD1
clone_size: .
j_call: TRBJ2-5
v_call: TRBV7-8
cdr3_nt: TGTGCCAGCAGGGGTACAGGGGTGCAAGAGACCCAGTACTTC
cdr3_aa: CASRGTGVQETQYF

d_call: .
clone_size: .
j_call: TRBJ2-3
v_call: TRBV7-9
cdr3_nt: TGTGCCAGCAGCTTCGATCCTTCAGGGCTACCTAGCACAGATACGCAGTATTTT
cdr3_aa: CASSFDPSGLPSTDTQYF

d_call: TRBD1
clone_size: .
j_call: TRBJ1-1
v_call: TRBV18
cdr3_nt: TGTGCCAGCTCACCACGACAGGGCGGTGGGAAAACTGAAGCTTTCTTT
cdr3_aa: CASSPRQGGGKTEAFF

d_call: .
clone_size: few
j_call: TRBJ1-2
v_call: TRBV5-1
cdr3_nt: TGCGCCAGCAGCTTGGAGCTAGGAAACTATGGCTACACCTTC
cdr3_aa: CASSLELGNYGYTF

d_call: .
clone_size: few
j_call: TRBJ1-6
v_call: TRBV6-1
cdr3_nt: TGTGCCAGCAGTGAAGTAGGGAAGGAGTCACCCCTCCACTTT
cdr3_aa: CASSEVGKESPLHF

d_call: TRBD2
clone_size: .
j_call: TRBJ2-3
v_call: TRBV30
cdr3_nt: TGTGCCTGGAGTGTACTAGCGGGGGGGGCAGATACGCAGTATTTT
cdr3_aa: CAWSVLAGGADTQYF

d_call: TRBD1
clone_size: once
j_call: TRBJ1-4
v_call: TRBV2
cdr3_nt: TGTGCCAGCCGTGGACAGGGAGGAAATGAAAAACTGTTTTTT
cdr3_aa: CASRGQGGNEKLFF

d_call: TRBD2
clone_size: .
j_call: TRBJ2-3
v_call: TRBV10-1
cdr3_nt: TGCGCCAGCAGTCCCGCGGGGGGGTTCACAGATACGCAGTATTTT
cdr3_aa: CASSPAGGFTDTQYF

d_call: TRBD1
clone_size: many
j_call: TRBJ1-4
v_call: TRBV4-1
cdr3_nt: TGCGCCAGCAGCCAAGGGACAGGGCGTGAAAAACTGTTTTTT
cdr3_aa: CASSQGTGREKLFF

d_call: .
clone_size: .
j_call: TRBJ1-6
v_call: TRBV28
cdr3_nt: TGTGCCAGCAGTTCCCGCGGGGATTCACCCCTCCACTTT
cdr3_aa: CASSSRGDSPLHF

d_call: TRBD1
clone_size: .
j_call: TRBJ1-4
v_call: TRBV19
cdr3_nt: TGTGCCAGTACCCCCTACTCGGGACAGATTAATGAAAAACTGTTTTTT
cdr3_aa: CASTPYSGQINEKLFF

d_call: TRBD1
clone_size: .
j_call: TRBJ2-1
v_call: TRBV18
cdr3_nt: TGTGCCAGCTCACCCTTAGGGACAGGAACCTACAATGAGCAGTTCTTC
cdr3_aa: CASSPLGTGTYNEQFF

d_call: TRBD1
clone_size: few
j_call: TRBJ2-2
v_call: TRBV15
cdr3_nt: TGTGCCACCAGCAGAGACAGACAGGGGCGTGGGGAGCTGTTTTTT
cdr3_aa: CATSRDRQGRGELFF

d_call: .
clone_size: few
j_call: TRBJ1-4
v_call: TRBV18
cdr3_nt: TGTGCCAGCTCCCCTCTCGGGGCAGCCGCTAATGAAAAACTGTTTTTT
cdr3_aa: CASSPLGAAANEKLFF

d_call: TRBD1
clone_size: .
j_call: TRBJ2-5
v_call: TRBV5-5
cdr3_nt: TGTGCCAGCAGCTCCCGGACAGGGAACGCGGAGACCCAGTACTTC
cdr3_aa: CASSSRTGNAETQYF

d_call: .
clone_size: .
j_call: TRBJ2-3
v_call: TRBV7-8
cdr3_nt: TGTGCCAGCAGCTTCGGGGGGCACACAGATACGCAGTATTTT
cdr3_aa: CASSFGGHTDTQYF

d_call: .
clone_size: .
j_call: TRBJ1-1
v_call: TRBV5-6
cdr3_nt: TGTGCCAGCAGCTCGCCTCTCGGAACTGAAGCTTTCTTT
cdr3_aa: CASSSPLGTEAFF

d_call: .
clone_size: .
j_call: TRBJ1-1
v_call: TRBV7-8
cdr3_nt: TGTGCCAGCAGCTTACAGGGACCGAACACTGAAGCTTTCTTT
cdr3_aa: CASSLQGPNTEAFF

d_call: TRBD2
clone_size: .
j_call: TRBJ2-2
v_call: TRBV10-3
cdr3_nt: TGTGCCGCGGAGGCTAGCGGTAACACCGGGGAGCTGTTTTTT
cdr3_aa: CAAEASGNTGELFF